One and the same sample provided the 28 T cell receptor beta chains below, sequenced in a study of identifying expanded T cells in peripheral blood. The protocol was immunoSEQ multiplex PCR, while the TCRdb copy is restricted to in-frame clones and leaves out a portion. The sample carries about 94,000 clones, roughly 88% recorded once. The sequenced material came from blood. These TCRs come from a person between 18 and 70 years old in good health.

The V call is TRBV7-8, the J call TRBJ1-2; the D gene is possibly TRBD1 (6 bases). Germline CDR1 is SGHVS and CDR2 is FQNEAQ. This CDR3 region has 16 residues. V was shortened by 5 bases and J by 2 bases, with 18 bases between the two germline ends. The CDR3: CASSPWTGGENYGYTF. The DNA for the CDR3 is TGTGCCAGCAGCCCCTGGACGGGGGGCGAAAACTATGGCTACACCTTC.

This clone was counted a few times. The chain recombines TRBV11-2 with TRBJ1-2; 10 bases align to TRBD1. This CDR3 has 14 amino acids. The V gene end was trimmed by 5 bases and the J gene end by 8 bases; junction bases not matched to a gene: 8. Germline loops: CDR1 SGHAT, CDR2 FQNNGV. CDR3 sequence: CASSPRTGGGGYTF. Written as DNA, the CDR3 is TGTGCCAGCAGCCCACGGACAGGGGGGGGAGGCTACACCTTC.

The chain carries TRBV2 and TRBJ1-4; 7 bases match TRBD1. CDR1 and CDR2 from the germline V gene are SNHLY and FYNNEI. This CDR3 comprises 14 residues. V shed 1 base, J shed 10 bases, and the junction held 6 bases outside the gene matches. CDR3 coding DNA: TGTGCCAGCAGTGAAGACAGGGGACGAGGAAAACTGTTTTTT. It encodes CASSEDRGRGKLFF.

The chain has TRBV15 and TRBJ2-5; D not certain. The CDR3 spans 13 residues. V was clipped by 3 bases and J by 2 bases, with 7 bases between them. The germline gives CDR1 LNHNV, CDR2 YYDKDF (reference sequence). The CDR3 loop reads CATSSRRQETQYF. CDR3 in DNA: TGTGCCACCAGCAGCCGACGGCAAGAGACCCAGTACTTC.

This clone has just one count. CDR3 protein: CASSQSGDTQYF. The CDR3 nucleotides read TGTGCCAGCAGCCAATCGGGAGATACGCAGTATTTT. The V call is TRBV14, the J call TRBJ2-3; D not resolved. CDR1 and CDR2 (germline): SGHDN, FVKESK. Trimming shortened V by 2 bases and J by 5 bases, and 5 bases separated the two germline ends. This CDR3 is 12 amino acids long.

The chain employs TRBV19 and TRBJ2-1; tentative D call: TRBD2 (7 bases). The ends were cut back, 3 bases at V and 9 bases at J, with 21 bases in the middle. Germline values: CDR1 LNHDA, CDR2 SQIVND (reference sequence). This CDR3 region has 16 residues. The CDR3 spells CASSISGLSGGSEQFF. DNA of the CDR3: TGTGCCAGTAGTATTAGCGGGCTGTCGGGGGGCAGTGAGCAGTTCTTC.

J is TRBJ1-1 and V is TRBV27; D ambiguous. Between the trimmed V and J ends, which lost 1 base and 4 bases, there was a span of 7 bases. Germline loops: CDR1 MNHEY, CDR2 SMNVEV (reference sequence). The CDR3 is made up of 13 amino acids. This chain's CDR3 is CASSLWESTEAFF. The CDR3 region has the DNA TGTGCCAGCAGTTTATGGGAATCCACTGAAGCTTTCTTT.

The V gene is TRBV7-6, the J gene TRBJ1-6; tentative D call: TRBD1 (6 bases). Between the trimmed V and J ends, which lost 4 bases and 9 bases, there was a span of 16 bases. The V gene's germline CDR1 is SGHVS and CDR2 FNYEAQ. CDR3 length: 15 amino acids. Written as DNA, the CDR3 is TGTGCCAGCAGCTCACGACAGGACCAAAGTTCACCCCTCCACTTT. This gives the protein CASSSRQDQSSPLHF.

This chain joins TRBV9 and TRBJ2-5; the match to TRBD2 covers 9 bases. Per the germline V gene, CDR1 is SGDLS and CDR2 is YYNGEE. With 4 bases clipped from V and 3 bases from J, the junction kept 7 bases outside the gene matches. The CDR3 has 15 amino acids. The CDR3, as DNA: TGTGCCAGCAGCTCGCTAGCGGGGCCTAAAGAGACCCAGTACTTC. Its protein is CASSSLAGPKETQYF.

This chain uses TRBV9 with TRBJ2-4, with D possibly TRBD1 on 8 matching bases. This CDR3 contains 17 residues. Germline V gives CDR1 SGDLS, CDR2 YYNGEE. The V end lost 0 bases, the J end lost 1 base, and 14 bases lay between the germline ends. CDR3 DNA: TGTGCCAGCAGCGTAGGGACAGGGACTATGGCCAAAAACATTCAGTACTTC. This gives the protein CASSVGTGTMAKNIQYF.

J is TRBJ2-1 and V is TRBV5-5, with 7 bases that match TRBD2. The CDR3 covers 16 residues. Germline V gene data show CDR1 as SGHKS and CDR2 as YYEKEE (reference sequence). The ends lost 5 bases at V and 3 bases at J; junction bases unmatched: 11. CDR3: CASRQSLADLYNEQFF. The CDR3 bases are TGTGCCAGCAGGCAAAGTCTAGCGGATCTCTACAATGAGCAGTTCTTC.

This chain joins TRBV6-1 and TRBJ1-2, with a weak D call TRBD1 (5 bases). The length of the CDR3 is 15 residues. Germline V gives CDR1 MNHNS, CDR2 SASEGT. V dropped 1 base and J dropped 5 bases, with 14 bases sitting between them. In DNA form, the CDR3 reads TGTGCCAGCAGTGAAGAGGGCAGGGAAGGATATGGCTACACCTTC. It encodes CASSEEGREGYGYTF.

The CDR3 loop is CASSLLGMSTNEKLFF. The DNA of the CDR3 is TGTGCCAGCAGCCTTCTGGGGATGTCAACTAATGAAAAACTGTTTTTT. V usage is TRBV27 and J usage is TRBJ1-4; no clear D. CDR3 length: 16 amino acids. Trimming stripped 6 bases from V and 0 bases from J, with 14 bases between. Germline CDR1 is MNHEY and CDR2 is SMNVEV (reference sequence).

This clone was recorded only once. This sequence joins TRBV19 and TRBJ1-5; weak D call: TRBD1 (6 bases). This CDR3 region has 12 residues. Germline CDR1 and CDR2: LNHDA and SQIVND (reference sequence). V lost 11 bases and J lost 5, with 13 bases in between. The CDR3 loop reads CASTDSDQPQHF. CDR3 sequence (DNA): TGTGCCTCAACGGACAGCGATCAGCCCCAGCATTTT. The full variable domain, in which reference TRBV19 and TRBJ1-5 provide the parts outside the CDR3, is DGGITQSPKYLFRKEGQNVTLSCEQNLNHDAMYWYRQDPGQGLRLIYYSQIVNDFQKGDIAEGYSVSREKKESFPLTVTSAQKNPTAFYLCASTDSDQPQHFGDGTRLSIL.

The DNA of the CDR3 is TGCGCCAGCAGCCAAGGACTAGCGGGGGCCATGATTATAGATACGCAGTATTTT. This sequence encodes CASSQGLAGAMIIDTQYF. This chain connects TRBV4-1 to TRBJ2-3; 12 nucleotides agree with TRBD2. Trimming removed 1 base from V and 5 bases from J; junction bases left unmatched: 10. The CDR3 covers 18 residues. Germline CDR1 is MGHRA and CDR2 is YSYEKL.

The chain recombines TRBV5-6 with TRBJ2-3; 11 positions match TRBD1. V lost 2 bases to trimming and J lost 5 bases; unmatched junction nucleotides: 1. The germline V gene encodes CDR1 SGHDT and CDR2 YYEEEE. The CDR3 is 14 amino acids. The CDR3 protein is CASSFGTGGDTQYF. The CDR3 nucleotides read TGTGCCAGCAGCTTTGGGACAGGGGGAGATACGCAGTATTTT.

V gene TRBV9 combines with J gene TRBJ2-7, with 8 bases aligning to TRBD2. V gave up 0 bases and J gave up 3 bases; unmatched junction bases: 5. In germline, CDR1 is SGDLS, CDR2 YYNGEE. The CDR3 loop spans 15 amino acids. The CDR3 loop reads CASSVAGGDGYEQYF. The CDR3, as DNA: TGTGCCAGCAGCGTAGCGGGAGGGGACGGCTACGAGCAGTACTTC.

The gene calls are TRBV27 and TRBJ1-2; 9 bases map to TRBD1. From germline, CDR1 is MNHEY and CDR2 SMNVEV (reference sequence). The V and J ends lost 8 bases and 11 bases, in that order; junction bases with no gene match: 15. This CDR3 region has 14 residues. The CDR3: CASHQPGQGLDYTF. CDR3 DNA: TGTGCCAGCCATCAACCGGGACAGGGTCTGGATTACACCTTC.

The CDR3 DNA follows: TGTGCCAGCAGCCTCATTGATGGGGATGGCTACACCTTC. Encoded protein: CASSLIDGDGYTF. The chain employs TRBV7-9 and TRBJ1-2; D remains ambiguous. The V and J ends lost 5 bases and 6 bases respectively, with 13 bases between them. The germline CDR1 and CDR2 sequences are SEHNR and FQNEAQ (reference sequence). This CDR3 has 13 amino acids.

The V gene is TRBV5-5, the J gene TRBJ2-3, with 14 bases identical to TRBD2. CDR3 length: 15 residues. Trimming removed 3 bases from V and 6 bases from J; junction bases left unmatched: 3. CDR1 SGHKS and CDR2 YYEKEE come from the germline V gene (reference sequence). The CDR3 DNA reads TGTGCCAGCAGCTCGGGACTAGCGGGAGTGGATACGCAGTATTTT. Residues: CASSSGLAGVDTQYF.

This sequence joins TRBV7-2 and TRBJ1-5; D gene ambiguous. The CDR3 consists of 15 residues. Per the germline V gene, CDR1 is SGHTA and CDR2 is FQGNSA. V shed 1 base and J shed 4 bases, with 11 bases lying between them. CDR3 coding DNA: TGTGCCAGCAGCTTAGGGGGTAGAGGGAATCAGCCCCAGCATTTT. Residues: CASSLGGRGNQPQHF.

The chain couples TRBV4-1 to TRBJ2-7; 7 bases are a match to TRBD1. The CDR3 loop spans 16 amino acids. The germline V gene encodes CDR1 MGHRA and CDR2 YSYEKL. Germline trimming cut 0 bases from V and 2 bases from J; bases unmatched to any gene: 7. The CDR3 here is CASSQELRTGPYEQYF. In DNA, the CDR3 is TGCGCCAGCAGCCAAGAGTTACGGACAGGCCCCTACGAGCAGTACTTC.

This clone has a single count. This chain uses TRBV6-5 with TRBJ2-3, with D perhaps TRBD1 or TRBD2 (5 bases each). V lost 2 bases to trimming and J lost 11 bases, with 11 bases between them. CDR3 size: 12 residues. Germline V gene data show CDR1 as MNHEY and CDR2 as SVGAGI. The CDR3 protein is CASSYPRGLQYF. The CDR3 nucleotides read TGTGCCAGCAGTTACCCCCGGGGCCTGCAGTATTTT.

The CDR3 here is CASSAGGRGETQYF. CDR3 DNA sequence: TGTGCCAGCAGTGCCGGAGGGAGGGGAGAGACCCAGTACTTC. The J gene is TRBJ2-5, the V gene TRBV6-1, with 7 bases identical to TRBD2. The J segment lost 4 bases and the V segment lost 4 bases, leaving 6 bases of the junction unmatched. The CDR3 covers 14 residues. Germline CDR1 and CDR2: MNHNS and SASEGT.

The chain carries TRBV30 and TRBJ1-1; 7 nucleotides agree with TRBD1. The germline V gene encodes CDR1 GTSNPN and CDR2 SVGIG (reference sequence). V shed 2 bases, J shed 1 base, and the junction held 4 bases outside the gene matches. The CDR3 runs 14 residues. CDR3 bases: TGTGCCTGGAGTATAGGACAGGAGAACACTGAAGCTTTCTTT. Its translation is CAWSIGQENTEAFF.

V usage is TRBV6-1 and J usage is TRBJ2-7; 9 bases agree with TRBD1. The germline gives CDR1 MNHNS, CDR2 SASEGT. The trim removed 4 bases at V and 0 bases at J, leaving 1 base unmatched. This CDR3 is 14 amino acids long. The CDR3 sequence: CASSATGGSYEQYF. The CDR3 coding sequence is TGTGCCAGCAGTGCGACAGGGGGCTCCTACGAGCAGTACTTC.

This chain connects TRBV4-2 to TRBJ1-1; D uncertain. CDR1 is LGHNA and CDR2 is YNFKEQ in the germline V gene. The V gene lost 1 base and the J gene lost 0 bases, with 9 bases spanning the gap. The CDR3 is 15 amino acids. CDR3 region: CASSQGGRMNTEAFF. The CDR3, as DNA: TGTGCCAGCAGCCAAGGCGGCAGGATGAACACTGAAGCTTTCTTT.

This clone appeared a single time. The chain links TRBV28 to TRBJ1-2, with D unresolved. Deletions cut 2 bases from V and 4 bases from J, with 14 bases between. The germline CDR1 and CDR2 sequences are MDHEN and SYDVKM. This CDR3 is 15 amino acids long. DNA of the CDR3: TGTGCCAGCAGTTTAATGTATGGCAGGACCTATGGCTACACCTTC. Its translation: CASSLMYGRTYGYTF.